This is a list of T cell receptor beta chains from one sample in a study of identical twins' blood T cells. A single record per CDR3 protein comes from TCRdb applying MiXCR to the 5' RACE reads. Here the sample spans a few hundred thousand distinct CDR3 sequences, more than 25% being singletons. The sample was PBMCs. These receptors came from a woman aged 18 to 55 in good health. Each CDR3 is given with its conserved first and last residue. A D gene is named only where the DNA matches it firmly. A clone size is listed for some rows: how often the clone was seen (once, few, many), or a class if it is expanded.

>.|TRBV11-2|.|TRBJ1-1
TGTGCCAGCGCGCTGGGTGGTGAAGCTTTCTTT
CASALGGEAFF
>.|TRBV28|few|TRBJ2-1
TGTGCCAGCAGTACAGACAGGGATCCTCCAGCGGGAGTGTTGGGTGAGCAGTTCTTC
CASSTDRDPPAGVLGEQFF
>TRBD2|TRBV10-1|few|TRBJ2-2
TGCGCCAGCAGTGACCCGACTAGCGAGAACACCGGGGAGCTGTTTTTT
CASSDPTSENTGELFF
>TRBD2|TRBV11-2|few|TRBJ2-5
TGTGCCAGCAGCTTAGCGGGACTAGCGTTCCCCTACCAAGAGACCCAGTACTTC
CASSLAGLAFPYQETQYF
>.|TRBV11-2|.|TRBJ2-3
TGTGCCAGCAGCTTAGCCGGGGCTGGTGGTACGCAGTATTTT
CASSLAGAGGTQYF
>.|TRBV29-1|.|TRBJ2-7
TGCAGCGTTGGGCCACACCACTACGAGCAGTACTTC
CSVGPHHYEQYF
>.|TRBV18|few|TRBJ1-1
TGTGCCAGCTCACCACGATCCGAGGCTGAAGCTTTCTTT
CASSPRSEAEAFF
>.|TRBV29-1|.|TRBJ2-1
TGCAGCGCCGCCCCAACAGGTATGAATGAGCAGTTCTTC
CSAAPTGMNEQFF
>.|TRBV20-1|many|TRBJ2-3
TGCAGTGCTAGTGGGGATTCAGATACGCAGTATTTT
CSASGDSDTQYF
>.|TRBV16|.|TRBJ1-2
TGTGCCAGCAGCCCGACAGGATACTATGGCTACACCTTC
CASSPTGYYGYTF
>.|TRBV6-6|.|TRBJ2-2
TGTGCCAGCCTAGGTCTTACCGGGGAGCTGTTTTTT
CASLGLTGELFF
>TRBD1|TRBV25-1|.|TRBJ2-7
TGTGCCAGCAGTGCCCGGACAGGGGTTAATTACGAGCAGTACTTC
CASSARTGVNYEQYF
>TRBD2|TRBV10-3|.|TRBJ2-7
TGTGCCATCCGACCTAGCGGGCCTTACTCCTACGAGCAGTACTTC
CAIRPSGPYSYEQYF
>TRBD1|TRBV12-3/TRBV12-4|.|TRBJ2-1
TGTGCCAGCACCACAGGGGTCAATGAGCAGTTCTTC
CASTTGVNEQFF
>.|TRBV29-1|few|TRBJ1-1
TGCAGCGTTGAAGATCTAGGACTGATTTTCACTGAAGCTTTCTTT
CSVEDLGLIFTEAFF
>TRBD1|TRBV25-1|.|TRBJ2-1
TGTGCCAGCAGTGCGTTCCGGGACAGGGGTTACAATGAGCAGTTCTTC
CASSAFRDRGYNEQFF
>.|TRBV19|few|TRBJ2-1
TGTGCCATTCGACTGGGGGTCAATGAGCAGTTCTTC
CAIRLGVNEQFF
>.|TRBV2|.|TRBJ2-5
TGTGCCAGCAGTGAAGCGTGGGGGGATTGGGTGACCCAGTACTTC
CASSEAWGDWVTQYF
>.|TRBV7-7|.|TRBJ2-1
TGTGCTAGCAGCCCAAAATTTAGAGATGAGCAGTTCTTC
CASSPKFRDEQFF
>.|TRBV6-5|few|TRBJ1-6
TGTGCCAGCAGTTACCTCGGGGTTTACCTAAATTCACCCCTCCACTTT
CASSYLGVYLNSPLHF
>.|TRBV7-2|.|TRBJ1-1
TGTGCCAGCAGCTATTTAGGGACCGGGAACACTGAAGCTTTCTTT
CASSYLGTGNTEAFF
>.|TRBV9|.|TRBJ1-3
TGTGCCAGCAGCGCTAGACAGGCTGCGTCTTCTGGAAACACCATATATTTT
CASSARQAASSGNTIYF
>.|TRBV7-9|.|TRBJ1-2
TGTGCCAGCAGCTTAATGGCAATAGAAAGCTACACCTTC
CASSLMAIESYTF
>.|TRBV2|.|TRBJ2-3
TGTGCCGGGGTCTCTCTGGAGGGGGGCACAGATACGCAGTATTTT
CAGVSLEGGTDTQYF
>.|TRBV6-2/TRBV6-3|.|TRBJ1-6
TGTGCCAGCAGCTACTCGACCGGGGATTGGAATTCACCCCCCCACTTT
CASSYSTGDWNSPPHF